The 5 T cell receptor beta chains below come from one sample, sequenced in a study of neurological immune-mediated disorders. Time point defined: longitudinal time-point 3. TCRdb redid the calling of the 5' RACE reads with MiXCR, one entry per CDR3 protein. The sample consists of 93,000 or so distinct CDR3 sequences, 11% of them appearing once. The sequenced sample was PBMCs. The source is a female donor with HTLV-1-associated myelopathy (HAM/TSP).

Remarks on this clonotype: Being one base from a much bigger clone, this may be a read error. This chain connects TRBV20-1 to TRBJ2-5; either TRBD1 or TRBD2 may supply D (6 bases each). The CDR3 is 13 amino acids. Germline V gene lookup returns CDR1 DFQATT and CDR2 SNEGSKA (reference sequence). V was trimmed by 8 bases and J by 2 bases, leaving 15 bases between them. The CDR3 DNA follows: TGCAGTTCCGCTAGGGGGGCTCAAGAGACCCAGTACTTC. Translation: CSSARGAQETQYF.

The sample holds many counts of this clonotype. The V gene is TRBV5-1, the J gene TRBJ2-1; 10 bases fit TRBD1. Losses at the gene ends were 7 bases for V and 6 bases for J; bases not matched to a gene: 10. CDR1 and CDR2 from the germline V gene are SGHRS and YFSETQ. The CDR3 consists of 15 residues. The CDR3 loop reads CASRTGDRGLNEQFF. In DNA, the CDR3 is TGCGCCAGCCGAACAGGAGACAGGGGGCTCAATGAGCAGTTCTTC. The full variable domain, rest sourced from reference TRBV5-1 and TRBJ2-1, is KAGVTQTPRYLIKTRGQQVTLSCSPISGHRSVSWYQQTPGQGLQFLFEYFSETQRNKGNFPGRFSGRQFSNSRSEMNVSTLELGDSALYLCASRTGDRGLNEQFFGPGTRLTVL.

This clonotype was recorded at least ten times. This chain links TRBV6-5 with TRBJ1-3; 7 nucleotides match TRBD1. Losses at the gene ends were 0 bases for V and 3 bases for J; bases not matched to a gene: 20. This CDR3 has 21 amino acids. Germline CDR1 and CDR2: MNHEY and SVGAGI. The CDR3 DNA follows: TGTGCCAGCAGTTACTCGATAATAACAGGGGCTTCATCCGACTTTGGAAACACCATATATTTT. It codes for CASSYSIITGASSDFGNTIYF.

This clonotype was detected many times. V and J are TRBV6-1 and TRBJ1-1; 7 nucleotides line up with TRBD1. V gave up 3 bases and J gave up 9 bases; unmatched junction bases: 13. The germline V gene encodes CDR1 MNHNS and CDR2 SASEGT. CDR3 length equals 15 residues. The CDR3 loop is CASSELTGVEGKAFF. For the CDR3, the DNA is TGTGCCAGCAGTGAGCTTACAGGGGTGGAGGGTAAAGCTTTCTTT.

CDR3: CASSLRQVSYEQYF. The CDR3 DNA is TGTGCCAGCAGTTTAAGGCAGGTCTCCTACGAGCAGTACTTC. The chain is built from TRBV28 and TRBJ2-7; D call uncertain. V lost 2 bases to trimming and J lost 0 bases, with 8 bases between them. CDR1 is MDHEN and CDR2 is SYDVKM in the germline V gene. This CDR3 comprises 14 residues. The entire variable domain, with the rest obtained from reference TRBV28 and TRBJ2-7, is as follows: DVKVTQSSRYLVKRTGEKVFLECVQDMDHENMFWYRQDPGLGLRLIYFSYDVKMKEKGDIPEGYSVSREKKERFSLILESASTNQTSMYLCASSLRQVSYEQYFGPGTRLTVT.